Given below is one TCR beta chain in context. It may be a read error: a sequence one base away is much more abundant. These data originate in a study of Graves' ophthalmopathy and Graves' hyperthyroidism. RNA served as the template for amplifying TCR beta CDR3 regions. HTBI-primed RT-PCR formed the first round, and a multiplex PCR formed the second. TCRdb passed the multiplex PCR reads through MiXCR, listing each CDR3 protein once. In the table there are 300,000 to 400,000 distinct CDR3 sequences, roughly 15% of which are singletons. Sequencing was carried out using peripheral blood. This receptor was identified in an adult man with Graves' ophthalmopathy.

CDR3 sequence: CASSSVPLPREQYF. The CDR3 DNA sequence: TGTGCCAGCAGCTCCGTACCTCTACCACGGGAGCAGTACTTC. The chain combines TRBV12-3 or TRBV12-4 with TRBJ2-7; D ambiguous. V was pared by 6 bases and J by 7 bases, with 19 bases between. The CDR3 has 14 residues.